This passage covers 5 T cell receptor beta chains from one sample sequenced in a study of blood T cell repertoires in COVID-19. Sequencing was performed with immunoSEQ multiplex PCR; in TCRdb, only in-frame clones are kept and a portion is missing. The data hold about 98,000 clones, with approximately 86% observed a single time. Source material: peripheral blood. These receptors were taken from a man aged 50-60 years with acute or convalescent COVID-19.

This clone was seen just once. The chain links TRBV19 to TRBJ1-1; 8 bases agree with TRBD1. The J segment lost 8 bases and the V segment lost 5 bases, leaving 7 bases of the junction unmatched. CDR3 length equals 13 residues. CDR1 LNHDA and CDR2 SQIVND come from the germline V gene (reference sequence). CDR3 nucleotides: TGTGCCAGTAGTTTCCTCCGGGACAGGGAAGCTTTCTTT. Translation gives CASSFLRDREAFF.

V is TRBV6-4 and J is TRBJ2-5; the D gene is possibly TRBD2 (5 bases). Germline V CDR1 and CDR2: MRHNA, SNTAGT. V was cut by 10 bases and J by 0 bases, with 21 bases left in between. The CDR3 covers 16 residues. The CDR3 sequence is CANIREGSVHQETQYF. CDR3 in DNA: TGTGCCAATATCCGCGAGGGAAGCGTCCACCAAGAGACCCAGTACTTC.

This sequence joins TRBV18 and TRBJ2-7; possible D gene TRBD2, 5 bases. V gave up 5 bases and J gave up 1 base, with 9 bases separating them. The CDR3 extends over 13 amino acids. From germline, CDR1 is KGHSH and CDR2 LQKENI. Here the CDR3 reads CASSLPGSYEQYF. The CDR3 DNA follows: TGTGCCAGCTCATTGCCGGGATCCTACGAGCAGTACTTC.

The genes are TRBV2 and TRBJ2-1, with TRBD2 matching over 14 bases. V was clipped by 5 bases and J by 8 bases; unmatched bases: 5. The CDR3 totals 15 residues. Per germline, CDR1 SNHLY and CDR2 FYNNEI. DNA for the CDR3: TGTGCCAGCAGTCCGACTAGCGGGAGGGGGGATGAGCAGTTCTTC. Protein: CASSPTSGRGDEQFF.

This chain connects TRBV7-9 to TRBJ1-1, with unresolved D. The CDR3 has 13 residues. V was clipped by 3 bases and J by 6 bases, with 11 bases between them. Per the germline V gene, CDR1 is SEHNR and CDR2 is FQNEAQ (reference sequence). The CDR3 protein is CASSLGDLAEAFF. The DNA for the CDR3 is TGTGCCAGCAGCTTGGGCGACCTGGCTGAAGCTTTCTTT.